Presented here are 27 T cell receptor beta chains from one specimen sequenced in a study of T cells in narcolepsy. Generated by immunoSEQ multiplex PCR, the TCRdb table keeps only in-frame clones and is missing some. Among about 40,000 clones, around 89% were seen once, and the ten largest hold around 1.2%. Sequencing used CD45RA- memory CD4+ T cells from PBMCs. Source of these receptors: a human donor with narcolepsy.

V usage is TRBV11-3 and J usage is TRBJ2-3, with 11 positions matching TRBD2. Unmatched junction bases numbered 4, after V lost 5 bases and J lost 0 bases. Germline CDR1 is SGHNT and CDR2 is YENEEA. This CDR3 is built from 16 residues. The CDR3 sequence: CASSILAGASTDTQYF. The CDR3 coding sequence is TGTGCCAGCAGCATACTAGCGGGGGCTAGCACAGATACGCAGTATTTT.

The gene calls are TRBV5-1 and TRBJ2-1; a possible D gene is TRBD2 (5 bases). The germline V gene encodes CDR1 SGHRS and CDR2 YFSETQ. V dropped 0 bases and J dropped 0 bases, with 10 bases sitting between them. CDR3 size: 16 residues. This CDR3 is CASSLDGSASYNEQFF. In nucleotides, the CDR3 is TGCGCCAGCAGCTTGGATGGTAGCGCCTCCTACAATGAGCAGTTCTTC.

The rearrangement uses TRBV11-3 and TRBJ2-7; no definite D call. Germline-derived CDR1 and CDR2 are SGHNT and YENEEA. The CDR3 totals 13 residues. Trimming stripped 2 bases from V and 6 bases from J, with 11 bases between. The CDR3 bases are TGTGCCAGCAGCTTAATCAGAGACGGCGAGCAGTACTTC. Amino acids: CASSLIRDGEQYF.

The chain has TRBV6-5 and TRBJ2-5, with D possibly being TRBD1 (5 bases). The germline V gene has CDR1 MNHEY and CDR2 SVGAGI. This CDR3 has 15 residues. V lost 0 bases to trimming and J lost 4 bases, with 12 bases between them. CDR3 sequence reads: CASSYSGAVPETQYF. As DNA, the CDR3 is TGTGCCAGCAGTTACTCAGGGGCAGTCCCAGAGACCCAGTACTTC.

This clone was seen a single time. The chain joins TRBV9 to TRBJ2-3; D is undetermined. The CDR3 totals 15 residues. From germline, CDR1 is SGDLS and CDR2 YYNGEE. V lost 2 bases and J lost 2, with 12 bases in between. Written as DNA, the CDR3 is TGTGCCAGCAGCGTCCGGGCCCTGCCCACAGATACGCAGTATTTT. Translating it yields CASSVRALPTDTQYF. The full variable domain, with the rest looked up from reference TRBV9 and TRBJ2-3, is DSGVTQTPKHLITATGQRVTLRCSPRSGDLSVYWYQQSLDQGLQFLIQYYNGEERAKGNILERFSAQQFPDLHSELNLSSLELGDSALYFCASSVRALPTDTQYFGPGTRLTVL.

Here the CDR3 reads CASTLGPQETQYF. The CDR3 DNA follows: TGTGCCAGCACCCTAGGCCCCCAAGAGACCCAGTACTTC. The rearrangement uses TRBV11-2 and TRBJ2-5; D not resolved. The V and J ends lost 7 bases and 1 base respectively, with 10 bases between them. Germline V gene data show CDR1 as SGHAT and CDR2 as FQNNGV. The length of the CDR3 is 13 residues.

The V gene is TRBV18, the J gene TRBJ2-1; the D is unclear. CDR1 KGHSH and CDR2 LQKENI come from the germline V gene. The CDR3 runs 17 residues. Trimming took off 4 bases at V and 2 bases at J, with 18 bases between the two ends. The CDR3 protein is CASSLLPQPVPYNEQFF. The CDR3 bases are TGTGCCAGCTCACTCCTCCCCCAACCCGTTCCCTACAATGAGCAGTTCTTC.

V and J are TRBV6-1 and TRBJ2-7, with D possibly being TRBD1 (5 bases). In germline, CDR1 is MNHNS, CDR2 SASEGT. The CDR3 has 13 residues. The ends were cut back, 3 bases at V and 2 bases at J, with 8 bases in the middle. CDR3 sequence (DNA): TGTGCCAGCAGTGACAGGGTCACCTACGAGCAGTACTTC. Translated: CASSDRVTYEQYF.

The V gene is TRBV6-5, the J gene TRBJ2-5, with TRBD2 identical over 8 bases. The length of the CDR3 is 14 residues. The V gene end was trimmed by 10 bases and the J gene end by 4 bases; junction bases not matched to a gene: 11. From germline, CDR1 is MNHEY and CDR2 SVGAGI. The DNA of the CDR3 is TGTGCCACCCGTGGCCGGGGGGGCTTAGAGACCCAGTACTTC. Translating it yields CATRGRGGLETQYF.

This clone was recorded only once. This chain links TRBV5-1 with TRBJ2-4, with a weak D call TRBD1 (6 bases). This CDR3 comprises 16 residues. Per the germline V gene, CDR1 is SGHRS and CDR2 is YFSETQ. The V end lost 0 bases, the J end lost 5 bases, and 15 bases lay between the germline ends. The CDR3 DNA is TGCGCCAGCAGCTTGGCCGGGTCAGGACAGCAAAACATTCAGTACTTC. Protein sequence: CASSLAGSGQQNIQYF.

Points on this clone: One end of the junction does not line up with germline, which may come from a read error. In the same sample, other DNA sequences code for this CDR3. The CDR3: CASSTGTARETQYF. The CDR3 bases are TGTGCTAGCAGCACCGGGACAGCCCGAGAGACCCAGTACTTC. J is TRBJ2-5 and V is TRBV5-5; 7 bases align to TRBD1. The germline CDR1 and CDR2 sequences are SGHKS and YYEKEE (reference sequence). The CDR3 contains 14 residues.

The table lists this clone with a count of one. This chain links TRBV18 with TRBJ2-7; 11 bases align to TRBD2. CDR1 is KGHSH and CDR2 is LQKENI in the germline V gene. Trimming cost V 4 bases and J 4 bases; bases outside gene matches: 6. The CDR3 runs to 15 residues. The CDR3 reads CASSLGLAEIYEQYF. Here the CDR3 DNA reads TGTGCCAGCTCACTGGGACTAGCGGAAATTTACGAGCAGTACTTC. Looking up the rest from reference TRBV18 and TRBJ2-7 gives the full variable domain: NAGVMQNPRHLVRRRGQEARLRCSPMKGHSHVYWYRQLPEEGLKFMVYLQKENIIDESGMPKERFSAEFPKEGPSILRIQQVVRGDSAAYFCASSLGLAEIYEQYFGPGTRLTVT.

This rearrangement joins TRBV19 to TRBJ2-3; possibly TRBD1 or TRBD2 for D (6 bases each). Looked up from germline, CDR1 is LNHDA and CDR2 is SQIVND (reference sequence). The CDR3 loop spans 14 amino acids. Trimming stripped 3 bases from V and 5 bases from J, with 12 bases between. CDR3 nucleotide sequence: TGTGCCAGTAGTATGGTCCGGGGGCGAGATACGCAGTATTTT. Translating it yields CASSMVRGRDTQYF. The full variable domain, in which reference TRBV19 and TRBJ2-3 provide the parts outside the CDR3, is DGGITQSPKYLFRKEGQNVTLSCEQNLNHDAMYWYRQDPGQGLRLIYYSQIVNDFQKGDIAEGYSVSREKKESFPLTVTSAQKNPTAFYLCASSMVRGRDTQYFGPGTRLTVL.

CDR3 protein: CASSQVRLTDTQYF. The DNA of the CDR3 is TGTGCCAGCAGCCAGGTTCGTCTTACAGATACGCAGTATTTT. The V call is TRBV5-6, the J call TRBJ2-3; D remains unclear. Germline CDR1 SGHDT, CDR2 YYEEEE. This CDR3 is 14 amino acids long. V dropped 4 bases and J dropped 3 bases, with 12 bases sitting between them.

The chain couples TRBV14 to TRBJ2-3; 10 bases align to TRBD2. Germline V gives CDR1 SGHDN, CDR2 FVKESK. The CDR3 has 17 residues. With V trimmed by 0 bases and J by 4 bases, 7 bases remained unmatched. CDR3 nucleotide sequence: TGTGCCAGCAGCCAAGATTCGTCGAGCGGGAGGGCAGATACGCAGTATTTT. This encodes CASSQDSSSGRADTQYF.

This clone appeared a single time. The rearrangement links TRBV5-4 to TRBJ2-3, with 11 bases fitting TRBD2. Germline values: CDR1 SGHNT, CDR2 YYREEE (reference sequence). This CDR3 is 15 amino acids long. The ends lost 5 bases at V and 4 bases at J; junction bases unmatched: 6. This chain's CDR3 is CASSSGTSGPDTQYF. The CDR3 nucleotides read TGTGCCAGCAGTTCCGGGACTAGCGGCCCAGATACGCAGTATTTT.

This chain connects TRBV27 to TRBJ2-5; perhaps TRBD2 as D (6 bases). The CDR3 sequence is 14 residues long. Per germline, CDR1 MNHEY and CDR2 SMNVEV (reference sequence). V was shortened by 7 bases and J by 5 bases, with 17 bases between the two germline ends. The CDR3 nucleotides read TGTGCCAGCAAACCGGCGGTGGGGGGTGAGACCCAGTACTTC. Its translation is CASKPAVGGETQYF.

V is TRBV21-1 and J is TRBJ1-1; TRBD1 reflects the table's D call only, with no check against the DNA. TRBV21-1 is a known pseudogene. CDR3 length: 15 amino acids. This CDR3 is CASRGRQGLNTEAFF. CDR3 nucleotide sequence: TGTGCCAGCAGGGGGAGACAGGGGCTAAACACTGAAGCTTTCTTT.

V and J are TRBV28 and TRBJ1-5; D unclear. This CDR3 contains 13 residues. CDR1 and CDR2 from the germline V gene are MDHEN and SYDVKM. Trimming shortened V by 3 bases and J by 0 bases, and 3 bases separated the two germline ends. This CDR3 is CASSFSSNQPQHF. The CDR3 bases are TGTGCCAGCAGTTTCTCTAGCAATCAGCCCCAGCATTTT.

The genes are TRBV19 and TRBJ2-3; TRBD2 agrees at 7 bases. The CDR3 extends over 13 amino acids. With V trimmed by 11 bases and J by 7 bases, 12 bases remained unmatched. From germline, CDR1 is LNHDA and CDR2 SQIVND (reference sequence). The CDR3 region has the DNA TGTGCCGGGGGACCAAGAAGCGGGAATACGCAGTATTTT. Protein product: CAGGPRSGNTQYF.

Details on this clone: An end of the junction does not agree with germline; a read error may underlie this. CDR3 sequence: CASSLIPHHF. The CDR3 nucleotides read TGTGCCAGCAGCTTAATCCCCCACCATTTT. This chain links TRBV11-3 with TRBJ1-5, with D unclear. The germline V gene encodes CDR1 SGHNT and CDR2 YENEEA. The CDR3 is made up of 10 amino acids.

The V call is TRBV16, the J call TRBJ2-7; no reliable D call. The V end lost 1 base, the J end lost 1 base, and 8 bases lay between the germline ends. CDR3 length equals 14 residues. Germline V gives CDR1 KGHSY, CDR2 FQNENV. CDR3 DNA: TGTGCCAGCAGCCAATGGAAGGGTTCCTACGAGCAGTACTTC. This encodes CASSQWKGSYEQYF.

V and J are TRBV15 and TRBJ1-5; maybe TRBD1 (5 bases). CDR3 length equals 16 residues. The ends were cut back, 1 base at V and 5 bases at J, with 15 bases in the middle. Looked up from germline, CDR1 is LNHNV and CDR2 is YYDKDF (reference sequence). CDR3 loop: CATSRAWGGRDQPQHF. CDR3 in DNA: TGTGCCACCAGCAGAGCGTGGGGGGGACGAGATCAGCCCCAGCATTTT.

The J gene is TRBJ2-7, the V gene TRBV18; 8 positions match TRBD1. The CDR3 runs 14 residues. J was trimmed by 3 bases and V by 3 bases; bases with no gene match: 4. In germline, CDR1 is KGHSH, CDR2 LQKENI. CDR3 residues: CASSPFDRGYEQYF. Here the CDR3 DNA reads TGTGCCAGCTCACCTTTTGACAGGGGCTACGAGCAGTACTTC. Complete variable domain (other parts from reference TRBV18 and TRBJ2-7): NAGVMQNPRHLVRRRGQEARLRCSPMKGHSHVYWYRQLPEEGLKFMVYLQKENIIDESGMPKERFSAEFPKEGPSILRIQQVVRGDSAAYFCASSPFDRGYEQYFGPGTRLTVT.

This clone appeared a single time. The V and J genes are TRBV7-2 and TRBJ1-2; 7 bases line up with TRBD1. J gave up 6 bases and V 5 bases, and 6 bases lay outside the gene matches. CDR3 length equals 13 residues. Germline V gives CDR1 SGHTA, CDR2 FQGNSA. CDR3: CASSLDRVNGYTF. DNA for the CDR3: TGTGCCAGCAGCCTCGACAGGGTCAATGGCTACACCTTC.

This chain connects TRBV7-8 to TRBJ2-2; D is ambiguous. V was clipped by 5 bases and J by 6 bases, with 10 bases between them. The CDR3 extends over 13 amino acids. The germline CDR1 and CDR2 sequences are SGHVS and FQNEAQ. The CDR3 region has the DNA TGTGCCAGCAGCCCTCGGTCGGCCGGGGAGCTGTTTTTT. Translating gives CASSPRSAGELFF.

This chain connects TRBV5-8 to TRBJ2-3, with a weak D call TRBD2 (5 bases). There are 16 residues in the CDR3. CDR1 SGHTS and CDR2 YDEGEE come from the germline V gene. V was trimmed by 4 bases and J by 3 bases, leaving 18 bases between them. DNA of the CDR3: TGTGCCAGCAGCCGCTATCCAGCGGTTGGGACAGATACGCAGTATTTT. Translated: CASSRYPAVGTDTQYF.